This TCR beta chain was captured by sequencing in a study of early T cells in non-severe SARS-CoV-2 infection. Study at large: Sequencing of unsorted whole blood was done on bulk RNA, leaving chains unpaired.

Many counts were recorded for this clonotype. Individual cDNA molecules each received unique molecular identifiers attached to them. TCRdb analysed the 5' RACE reads with MiXCR anew, one entry per CDR3 protein. The sample shows 70,000 or so distinct CDR3 sequences, 9.5% to 15% of them seen only once. The germline V gene encodes CDR1 DFQATT and CDR2 SNEGSKA (reference sequence). The CDR3 spans 19 residues. V dropped 1 base and J dropped 7; count of bases not matched to a gene: 19. The TCR was taken from an adult who was a healthcare worker with PCR-confirmed SARS-CoV-2 infection or an uninfected control (not recorded which). The rearrangement joins TRBV20-1 to TRBJ2-1, with 10 bases identical to TRBD2. Material for sequencing was whole blood. The DNA of the CDR3 is TGCAGTGCTAGAGCCCCCCTGGGGGAGCGGGAGGGGTTGAGGAATGAGCAGTTCTTC. It specifies CSARAPLGEREGLRNEQFF.